This T cell receptor beta chain was found in a study of blood T cell repertoires in COVID-19. Under the authors' procedure: It was from reference gene primer amplification that nucleated cell counts were estimated. The data were produced by immunoSEQ multiplex PCR, yet TCRdb's version contains in-frame clones alone and is incomplete. The DNA was the basis for D and trimming; V, J and clone size are from that table. This table holds a few hundred thousand clones, about 91% found once. Those enrolled in Seattle joined during active infection and were followed longitudinally afterward. The receptor was isolated from a woman aged 25 to 39 with COVID-19, enrolled during active disease. Input material: peripheral blood.

CDR3 sequence: CASSSGQHTDTQYF. The CDR3 DNA follows: TGTGCCAGCAGCTCCGGACAGCACACAGATACGCAGTATTTT. The J gene is TRBJ2-3, the V gene TRBV7-2; D might be TRBD1 (6 bases). Germline V gene data show CDR1 as SGHTA and CDR2 as FQGNSA. CDR3 length equals 14 residues. Trimming cost V 4 bases and J 2 bases, with 10 bases left between them.